This record covers a single T cell receptor (beta chain). The antigen remains unidentified. The CDR3 spans 15 residues. Germline values: CDR1 SGDLS, CDR2 YYNGEE. Trimming pared 4 bases from V and 3 bases from J, leaving 16 bases between. Assay used: immunoSEQ multiplex PCR; TCRdb lists only in-frame clones, some missing. This sample has about a million clones; 70% to 85% occur once, and the top ten carry over 0.8%. The source of the sample is a study of shared clonotypes between healthy human individuals. The study, taken as a whole, reports: Sorted-subset sequencing was shown by rarefaction to be incomplete despite large depth.

Healthy adults negative for HIV, lacking recent acute infections or vaccinations, served as donors. This chain joins TRBV9 and TRBJ1-1, with D perhaps TRBD1 (5 bases). The clonotype was recovered from a man younger than 35 in good health. Some clones in this sample may be carry-over from other donors' samples. Sequencing was performed on memory CD4+ T cells from PBMCs. Subset of the sample: CD45RA-negative fraction. The CDR3 coding sequence is TGTGCCAGCAGCCTTACGTCCGGGGGAGACACTGAAGCTTTCTTT. Translating gives CASSLTSGGDTEAFF.